The TCR beta chain under discussion was sequenced for a study of blood T cell repertoires in COVID-19. Looking at the study overall: Sample material is recorded as cDNA or gDNA derived from T cells, B-cell-depleted T cells, or PBMCs.

Seattle's enrolled individuals joined amid active infection and were then monitored longitudinally. Authors' processing steps: The assay estimated nucleated cells by amplifying reference gene primers. Produced via immunoSEQ multiplex PCR; TCRdb's table is partial and in-frame only. V, J and clone size derive from that table, while D and trimming were established from the DNA sequence. The sample lists roughly 330,000 clones; 87% were seen once. The CDR3 loop spans 16 amino acids. From germline, CDR1 is SGHAT and CDR2 FQNNGV. J was trimmed by 3 bases and V by 4 bases; bases with no gene match: 9. The receptor was derived from a young man with COVID-19, enrolled during active disease. The genes are TRBV11-2 and TRBJ2-1; the match to TRBD2 covers 7 bases. The sample consisted of peripheral blood. The CDR3 sequence is CASSYGGGTLYNEQFF. In nucleotides, the CDR3 is TGTGCCAGCAGCTATGGCGGGGGAACACTCTACAATGAGCAGTTCTTC.